These T cell receptor beta chains were read from a single sample in a study of cytomegalovirus exposure and HLA in healthy donors. Some clones are missing from TCRdb's copy, which holds only in-frame ones; the method was immunoSEQ multiplex PCR. The sample lists about 160,000 clones; 75% to 90% were seen once. The sequencing sample was made of PBMCs. Source of these receptors: a woman between 18 and 29 years old in good health and CMV-seronegative. Both conserved end residues are part of each CDR3. The order of the fields is D gene, clone size, V gene, J gene, CDR3 protein, CDR3 DNA. D genes are given only for firm matches. Not every row has a clone size; where given, it reads once, few, many or a size class.

D gene: .; clone size: .; V gene: TRBV7-9; J gene: TRBJ2-1; CDR3 protein: CASSLGRTEYNEQFF; CDR3 DNA: TGTGCCAGCAGCTTAGGCAGAACAGAATACAATGAGCAGTTCTTC
D gene: .; clone size: .; V gene: TRBV6-6; J gene: TRBJ1-3; CDR3 protein: CASRDRTSGNTIYF; CDR3 DNA: TGTGCCAGCAGGGACAGAACCTCTGGAAACACCATATATTTT
D gene: .; clone size: .; V gene: TRBV27; J gene: TRBJ1-2; CDR3 protein: CASSPDLYGYTF; CDR3 DNA: TGTGCCAGCAGTCCCGACTTGTATGGCTACACCTTC
D gene: .; clone size: .; V gene: TRBV30; J gene: TRBJ1-4; CDR3 protein: CAWSAEGEKLFF; CDR3 DNA: TGTGCCTGGAGTGCGGAGGGGGAAAAACTGTTTTTT
D gene: TRBD1; clone size: .; V gene: TRBV29-1; J gene: TRBJ2-7; CDR3 protein: CSGGTGSMDEQYF; CDR3 DNA: TGCAGCGGGGGGACAGGGAGTATGGACGAGCAGTACTTC
D gene: TRBD1; clone size: .; V gene: TRBV7-9; J gene: TRBJ2-7; CDR3 protein: CASSPRQGTYEQYF; CDR3 DNA: TGTGCCAGCAGCCCGCGACAGGGGACCTACGAGCAGTACTTC
D gene: .; clone size: once; V gene: TRBV4-3; J gene: TRBJ1-5; CDR3 protein: CASSQDVLPRQGQTQHF; CDR3 DNA: TGCGCCAGCAGCCAAGATGTTCTTCCCCGGCAGGGTCAAACCCAGCATTTT
D gene: TRBD2; clone size: .; V gene: TRBV6-1; J gene: TRBJ2-7; CDR3 protein: CASSVLHGGGYEQYF; CDR3 DNA: TGTGCCAGCAGTGTCTTGCACGGGGGGGGCTACGAGCAGTACTTC
D gene: .; clone size: .; V gene: TRBV2; J gene: TRBJ1-3; CDR3 protein: CASSLDRPSGNTIYF; CDR3 DNA: TGTGCCAGCAGTCTCGACAGGCCCTCTGGAAACACCATATATTTT
D gene: .; clone size: once; V gene: TRBV4-1; J gene: TRBJ1-4; CDR3 protein: CASSQGGGIDEKLFF; CDR3 DNA: TGCGCCAGCAGCCAAGGCGGGGGGATAGATGAAAAACTGTTTTTT
D gene: .; clone size: many; V gene: TRBV7-8; J gene: TRBJ1-2; CDR3 protein: CASSLRDTNYGYTF; CDR3 DNA: TGTGCCAGCAGCTTAAGGGACACTAACTATGGCTACACCTTC
D gene: .; clone size: .; V gene: TRBV9; J gene: TRBJ2-7; CDR3 protein: CASSKSGTLTYEQYF; CDR3 DNA: TGTGCCAGCAGCAAATCCGGGACACTTACCTACGAGCAGTACTTC
D gene: .; clone size: .; V gene: TRBV7-2; J gene: TRBJ2-1; CDR3 protein: CASSQTGDWLNEQFF; CDR3 DNA: TGTGCCAGCAGCCAGACAGGTGATTGGTTGAATGAGCAGTTCTTC
D gene: .; clone size: .; V gene: TRBV30; J gene: TRBJ1-2; CDR3 protein: CAWTPGQGNYGYTF; CDR3 DNA: TGTGCCTGGACTCCGGGGCAGGGGAACTATGGCTACACCTTC
D gene: .; clone size: .; V gene: TRBV14; J gene: TRBJ1-6; CDR3 protein: CASRGGKLSNSPLHF; CDR3 DNA: TGTGCCAGCAGAGGGGGAAAACTCAGTAATTCACCCCTCCACTTT
D gene: TRBD2; clone size: .; V gene: TRBV19; J gene: TRBJ2-7; CDR3 protein: CASSIETSDGEQYF; CDR3 DNA: TGTGCCAGTAGTATAGAAACTAGCGATGGCGAGCAGTACTTC
D gene: .; clone size: .; V gene: TRBV27; J gene: TRBJ1-4; CDR3 protein: CASSLVAAEKLFF; CDR3 DNA: TGTGCCAGCAGTTTAGTAGCCGCTGAAAAACTGTTTTTT
D gene: TRBD2; clone size: .; V gene: TRBV29-1; J gene: TRBJ2-1; CDR3 protein: CSVDPAGGPYEQFF; CDR3 DNA: TGCAGCGTTGACCCAGCGGGAGGGCCATATGAGCAGTTCTTC
D gene: TRBD2; clone size: .; V gene: TRBV6-1; J gene: TRBJ2-7; CDR3 protein: CASSEVAGLSYEQYF; CDR3 DNA: TGTGCCAGCAGTGAAGTAGCGGGGTTATCCTACGAGCAGTACTTC
D gene: TRBD2; clone size: .; V gene: TRBV9; J gene: TRBJ2-3; CDR3 protein: CASSVGASGSTDTQYF; CDR3 DNA: TGTGCCAGCAGCGTAGGGGCTAGCGGTAGCACAGATACGCAGTATTTT
D gene: .; clone size: .; V gene: TRBV2; J gene: TRBJ1-5; CDR3 protein: CASSVLQGQPQHF; CDR3 DNA: TGTGCCAGCAGCGTGCTACAGGGTCAGCCCCAGCATTTT
D gene: TRBD2; clone size: .; V gene: TRBV7-2; J gene: TRBJ2-7; CDR3 protein: CASSLVLAGGEQYF; CDR3 DNA: TGTGCCAGCAGCTTAGTACTAGCGGGGGGCGAGCAGTACTTC
D gene: .; clone size: few; V gene: TRBV10-2; J gene: TRBJ2-2; CDR3 protein: CASSEGLNTGELFF; CDR3 DNA: TGCGCCAGCAGTGAGGGACTTAACACCGGGGAGCTGTTTTTT
D gene: TRBD1; clone size: .; V gene: TRBV29-1; J gene: TRBJ2-2; CDR3 protein: CSVEDPGTGENTGELFF; CDR3 DNA: TGCAGCGTTGAAGATCCCGGGACAGGGGAAAACACCGGGGAGCTGTTTTTT
D gene: TRBD1; clone size: once; V gene: TRBV7-2; J gene: TRBJ2-1; CDR3 protein: CASSSNDRGPHNEQFF; CDR3 DNA: TGTGCCAGCAGCTCCAACGACAGGGGGCCTCACAATGAGCAGTTCTTC
D gene: .; clone size: .; V gene: TRBV4-3; J gene: TRBJ2-2; CDR3 protein: CASSHGQPPGLDTGELFF; CDR3 DNA: TGCGCCAGCAGCCACGGACAACCTCCGGGACTTGACACCGGGGAGCTGTTTTTT
D gene: .; clone size: .; V gene: TRBV6-1; J gene: TRBJ1-1; CDR3 protein: CASSEAMGGRDFEAFF; CDR3 DNA: TGTGCCAGCAGTGAAGCAATGGGCGGCAGGGACTTTGAAGCTTTCTTT
D gene: .; clone size: .; V gene: TRBV14; J gene: TRBJ1-1; CDR3 protein: CASSRQSNTEAFF; CDR3 DNA: TGTGCCAGCAGCCGACAGTCTAACACTGAAGCTTTCTTT
D gene: .; clone size: .; V gene: TRBV15; J gene: TRBJ1-5; CDR3 protein: CATSRGDSNQPQHF; CDR3 DNA: TGTGCCACCAGCAGGGGAGATAGCAATCAGCCCCAGCATTTT
D gene: .; clone size: .; V gene: TRBV2; J gene: TRBJ2-5; CDR3 protein: CASSPRGRPGTQYF; CDR3 DNA: TGTGCCAGCAGTCCGCGGGGGCGGCCTGGGACCCAGTACTTC
D gene: .; clone size: .; V gene: TRBV9; J gene: TRBJ1-2; CDR3 protein: CASSVGQLNYGYTF; CDR3 DNA: TGTGCCAGCAGCGTAGGACAGCTTAACTATGGCTACACCTTC
D gene: .; clone size: .; V gene: TRBV9; J gene: TRBJ1-5; CDR3 protein: CASSPRSGAGQPQHF; CDR3 DNA: TGTGCCAGCAGCCCCCGTTCAGGGGCTGGACAGCCCCAGCATTTT
D gene: .; clone size: .; V gene: TRBV7-2; J gene: TRBJ2-7; CDR3 protein: CASSLPGLHEQYF; CDR3 DNA: TGTGCCAGCAGCTTGCCAGGGTTGCACGAGCAGTACTTC
D gene: .; clone size: .; V gene: TRBV4-3; J gene: TRBJ2-6; CDR3 protein: CASSQDRGGASGANVLTF; CDR3 DNA: TGCGCCAGCAGCCAAGATCGAGGAGGGGCTTCTGGGGCCAACGTCCTGACTTTC
D gene: TRBD1; clone size: .; V gene: TRBV27; J gene: TRBJ2-7; CDR3 protein: CASSFYRQGYEQYF; CDR3 DNA: TGTGCCAGCAGTTTCTACCGACAGGGGTACGAGCAGTACTTC
D gene: .; clone size: .; V gene: TRBV19; J gene: TRBJ2-2; CDR3 protein: CASSIEWTSHTGELFF; CDR3 DNA: TGTGCCAGTAGTATTGAGTGGACATCTCACACCGGGGAGCTGTTTTTT
D gene: .; clone size: .; V gene: TRBV5-6; J gene: TRBJ2-7; CDR3 protein: CASSLESRLEQYF; CDR3 DNA: TGTGCCAGCAGCTTGGAAAGCAGGCTCGAGCAGTACTTC
D gene: .; clone size: .; V gene: TRBV6-5; J gene: TRBJ1-2; CDR3 protein: CASSYSAGHYGYTF; CDR3 DNA: TGTGCCAGCAGTTACTCGGCGGGACACTATGGCTACACCTTC
D gene: TRBD1; clone size: .; V gene: TRBV6-5; J gene: TRBJ1-1; CDR3 protein: CASSYSYQGATEAFF; CDR3 DNA: TGTGCCAGCAGTTACTCGTATCAGGGGGCCACTGAAGCTTTCTTT
D gene: .; clone size: .; V gene: TRBV27; J gene: TRBJ1-5; CDR3 protein: CASSFQGTGRPLGNQPQHF; CDR3 DNA: TGTGCCAGCAGTTTCCAAGGCACAGGGCGCCCTTTGGGCAATCAGCCCCAGCATTTT
D gene: TRBD2; clone size: .; V gene: TRBV14; J gene: TRBJ2-1; CDR3 protein: CASSQTKGLAAYNEQFF; CDR3 DNA: TGTGCCAGCAGCCAGACGAAGGGACTAGCGGCGTACAATGAGCAGTTCTTC
D gene: .; clone size: .; V gene: TRBV5-4; J gene: TRBJ2-7; CDR3 protein: CASSFNGRVHEQYF; CDR3 DNA: TGTGCCAGCAGCTTCAATGGCAGGGTACACGAGCAGTACTTC
D gene: .; clone size: .; V gene: TRBV12-5; J gene: TRBJ1-4; CDR3 protein: CASGLWLGRQPEKLFF; CDR3 DNA: TGTGCTAGTGGTTTGTGGCTCGGCAGGCAGCCCGAAAAACTGTTTTTT
D gene: TRBD2; clone size: .; V gene: TRBV5-6; J gene: TRBJ2-5; CDR3 protein: CASSLVRDYPQETQYF; CDR3 DNA: TGTGCCAGCAGCTTGGTTCGGGACTACCCCCAAGAGACCCAGTACTTC
D gene: .; clone size: .; V gene: TRBV10-2; J gene: TRBJ2-7; CDR3 protein: CASAHTLRQFYEQYF; CDR3 DNA: TGCGCCAGTGCCCACACATTAAGACAGTTCTACGAGCAGTACTTC
D gene: .; clone size: .; V gene: TRBV19; J gene: TRBJ2-3; CDR3 protein: CASSGRGRGDTQYF; CDR3 DNA: TGTGCCAGTAGTGGACGAGGGAGAGGAGATACGCAGTATTTT
D gene: TRBD1; clone size: .; V gene: TRBV4-2; J gene: TRBJ2-1; CDR3 protein: CASSQVEGAGSYNEQFF; CDR3 DNA: TGTGCCAGCAGCCAAGTTGAGGGGGCCGGTTCCTACAATGAGCAGTTCTTC
D gene: .; clone size: .; V gene: TRBV5-8; J gene: TRBJ1-4; CDR3 protein: CASSAWTFATNEKLFF; CDR3 DNA: TGTGCCAGCAGCGCCTGGACATTTGCAACTAATGAAAAACTGTTTTTT
D gene: .; clone size: .; V gene: TRBV29-1; J gene: TRBJ2-7; CDR3 protein: CSVEGGGKSSYEQYF; CDR3 DNA: TGCAGCGTTGAAGGGGGCGGGAAGAGCTCCTACGAGCAGTACTTC
D gene: TRBD1; clone size: .; V gene: TRBV7-3; J gene: TRBJ2-7; CDR3 protein: CASSLGTGASYEQYF; CDR3 DNA: TGTGCCAGCAGCTTAGGGACAGGGGCCTCCTACGAGCAGTACTTC
D gene: TRBD2; clone size: .; V gene: TRBV9; J gene: TRBJ2-2; CDR3 protein: CASSVGREGRTGELFF; CDR3 DNA: TGTGCCAGCAGCGTAGGTCGGGAGGGCCGCACCGGGGAGCTGTTTTTT
D gene: .; clone size: .; V gene: TRBV11-2; J gene: TRBJ2-3; CDR3 protein: CASSLGIQLSADTQYF; CDR3 DNA: TGTGCCAGCAGCTTAGGGATACAGCTTTCTGCAGATACGCAGTATTTT
D gene: .; clone size: .; V gene: TRBV7-2; J gene: TRBJ1-6; CDR3 protein: CASSQLGGGSYNSPLHF; CDR3 DNA: TGTGCCAGCAGCCAATTGGGGGGGGGCTCCTATAATTCACCCCTCCACTTT
D gene: TRBD1; clone size: few; V gene: TRBV2; J gene: TRBJ1-4; CDR3 protein: CASRDRQGGNEKLFF; CDR3 DNA: TGTGCCAGCAGGGATCGACAGGGTGGGAATGAAAAACTGTTTTTT
D gene: TRBD1; clone size: .; V gene: TRBV7-2; J gene: TRBJ2-5; CDR3 protein: CASSTGQGGETQYF; CDR3 DNA: TGTGCCAGCAGCACGGGACAGGGGGGAGAGACCCAGTACTTC
D gene: .; clone size: .; V gene: TRBV4-3; J gene: TRBJ1-4; CDR3 protein: CASSQGGGQGGNEKLFF; CDR3 DNA: TGCGCCAGCAGCCAAGGGGGAGGGCAGGGTGGTAATGAAAAACTGTTTTTT